This T cell receptor beta chain was recovered during a study of cytomegalovirus exposure and HLA in healthy donors. Study-wide results and caveats: TCR sequences were mostly rare, though some public TCRs occurred in many donors. Another analysis was done later, and it associated over 15,000 TCR beta sequences with HLA alleles at 0.05 false discovery rate. Later analysis reportedly placed an Asian-associated ancestry cluster below the roughly 680-donor mean in N-insertions.

Both 60 Vbeta primers and 13 Jbeta primers went into the PCR. Generated by immunoSEQ multiplex PCR, the TCRdb table keeps only in-frame clones and is missing some. The table includes about 160,000 clones, 60% to 85% detected once. Of note for this clone: Antigen specificity is unknown. A read error may account for a junction end that differs from germline.

The TCR originated in a male donor in good health and CMV-seropositive. Sample: PBMCs.

The CDR3 is CASSPGAGLEVFF. As DNA, the CDR3 is TGTGCCAGCAGCCCCGGCGCGGGGCTAGAAGTTTTCTTT. The chain has TRBV6-6 and TRBJ1-1; D possibly corresponds to TRBD1 (5 bases). This CDR3 has 13 residues. The germline gives CDR1 MNHNY, CDR2 SVGAGI (reference sequence).